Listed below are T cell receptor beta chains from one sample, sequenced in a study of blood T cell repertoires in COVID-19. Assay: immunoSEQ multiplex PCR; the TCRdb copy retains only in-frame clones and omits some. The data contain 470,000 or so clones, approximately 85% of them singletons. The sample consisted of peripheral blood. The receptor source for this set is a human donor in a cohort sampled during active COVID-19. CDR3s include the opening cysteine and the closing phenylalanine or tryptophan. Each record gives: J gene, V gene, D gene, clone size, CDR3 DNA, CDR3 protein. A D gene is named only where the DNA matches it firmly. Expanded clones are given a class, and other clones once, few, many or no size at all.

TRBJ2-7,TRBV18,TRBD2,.,TGTGCCAGCTCAGACCGGGCGGGAGGGCCCTACGAGCAGTACTTC,CASSDRAGGPYEQYF
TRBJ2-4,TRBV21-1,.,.,TGTGCCAGCAGCAAAGTAACCGGGCGGGACAGGGGGGTCTATAGACTAGCCAAAAACATTCAGTACTTC,CASSKVTGRDRGVYRLAKNIQYF
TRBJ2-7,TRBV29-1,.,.,TGCAGCGCATCCGGACAGTTCGCGTACGAGCAGTACTTC,CSASGQFAYEQYF
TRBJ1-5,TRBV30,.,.,TGTGCCTGGAGTGATAGTAGGGGCGGCTTCCTTCAGCCCCAGCATTTT,CAWSDSRGGFLQPQHF
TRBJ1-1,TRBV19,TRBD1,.,TGTGCCAGTAGACAACCGCGGGACAGGGTTTCTGAAGCTTTCTTT,CASRQPRDRVSEAFF
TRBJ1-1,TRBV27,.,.,TGTGCCAGCAGCCCTGGACAGTTAAACACTGAAGCTTTCTTT,CASSPGQLNTEAFF
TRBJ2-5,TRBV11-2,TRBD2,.,TGTGCCAGCAGCTTAGGACTAGCGGGAGACCGAGAGACCCAGTACTTC,CASSLGLAGDRETQYF
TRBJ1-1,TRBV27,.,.,TGTGCCAGCAGTTTACGGCGGGGCATGAACACTGAAGCTTTCTTT,CASSLRRGMNTEAFF
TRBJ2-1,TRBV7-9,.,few,TGTGCCAGCAAGGAGAGCTCCTACAATGAGCAGTTCTTC,CASKESSYNEQFF
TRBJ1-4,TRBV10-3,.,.,TGTGCCATCAGTCCGGACAGTACTAATGAAAAACTGTTTTTT,CAISPDSTNEKLFF
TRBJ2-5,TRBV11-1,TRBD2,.,TGTGCCAGCAGCTTAGGGACTAGCGTACGGGACCAGTACTTC,CASSLGTSVRDQYF
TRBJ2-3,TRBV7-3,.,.,TGTGCCAGCAGCTTTTTTAGCGGAGAGGCAGATACGCAGTATTTT,CASSFFSGEADTQYF
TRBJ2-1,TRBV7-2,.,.,TGTGCCAGCAGCTTAGCTACTTCCGGGACACTTAATGAGCAGTTCTTC,CASSLATSGTLNEQFF
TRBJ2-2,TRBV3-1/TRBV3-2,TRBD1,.,TGTGCCAGCAGCCAAGGCCCAGGGGGCCGAACCGGGGAGCTGTTTTTT,CASSQGPGGRTGELFF
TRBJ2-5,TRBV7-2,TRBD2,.,TGTGCCAGCAGCCAGACAGCGGGAGTGGGTGTTCGGGAGACCCAGTACTTC,CASSQTAGVGVRETQYF
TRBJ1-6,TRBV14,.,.,TGTGCCAGCAGCCAAGGGCCGCGCGGGTCCGGCGATTCACCCCTCCACTTT,CASSQGPRGSGDSPLHF
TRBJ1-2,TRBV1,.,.,TGCACCACCCCTGAGACTCCGGATGGCTACACCTTC,CTTPETPDGYTF
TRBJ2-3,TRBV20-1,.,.,TGCAGTGCTAGTTTCGGCGGCATCGGCACAGATACGCAGTATTTT,CSASFGGIGTDTQYF
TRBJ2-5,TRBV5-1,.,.,TGCGCCAGCAGCTTGTTCGCGGAAGAGACCCAGTACTTC,CASSLFAEETQYF
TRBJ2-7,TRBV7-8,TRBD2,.,TGTGCCAGCAGCTTAGGAGGGACTAGCGGGCCTGGGGAGCAGTACTTC,CASSLGGTSGPGEQYF
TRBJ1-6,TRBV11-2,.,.,TGTGCCAGCAGCCCTACCACGAATTCACCCCTCCACTTT,CASSPTTNSPLHF
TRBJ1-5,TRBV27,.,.,TGTGCCAGCAGTTTATCCAGGGCTAATCAGCCCCAGCATTTT,CASSLSRANQPQHF
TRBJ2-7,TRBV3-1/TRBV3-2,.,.,TGTGCCAGCAGCCAAGGACCGGGTCCCTACGAGCAGTACTTC,CASSQGPGPYEQYF
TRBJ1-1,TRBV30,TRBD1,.,TGTGCCTGGAGTCCAAACGTCCCGGGACAGGGGAGGGACACTGAAGCTTTCTTT,CAWSPNVPGQGRDTEAFF
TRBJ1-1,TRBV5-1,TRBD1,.,TGCGCCAGCAGCTTGGAAGACAGGGCTAAAGCTGAAGCTTTCTTT,CASSLEDRAKAEAFF
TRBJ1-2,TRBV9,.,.,TGTGCCAGCAGCGATACAGGGCTCCGGGGCTACACCTTC,CASSDTGLRGYTF
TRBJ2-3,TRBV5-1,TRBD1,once,TGCGCCAGCAGCATCCAACAGGGGGATGCAGATACGCAGTATTTT,CASSIQQGDADTQYF
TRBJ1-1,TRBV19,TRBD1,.,TGTGCCAGTAGTCGCAGGGGGTCGGACACTGAAGCTTTCTTT,CASSRRGSDTEAFF
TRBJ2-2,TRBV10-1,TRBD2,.,TGCGCCAGCAGTCCCACAACTAGCGCCGGGGAGCTGTTTTTT,CASSPTTSAGELFF
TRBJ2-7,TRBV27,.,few,TGTGCCAGCTCCTCCGGGAGCCCCCACGAGCAGTACTTC,CASSSGSPHEQYF
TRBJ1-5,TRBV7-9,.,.,TGTGCCAGCAGCTTAGCTCGGGATCAGCCCCAGCATTTT,CASSLARDQPQHF
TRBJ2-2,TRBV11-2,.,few,TGTGCCAGCAGCCCCTACGGGGAGCTGTTTTTT,CASSPYGELFF
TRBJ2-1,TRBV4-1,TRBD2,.,TGCGCCAGCAGCCACTTTAGCGGGAGTATCAATGAGCAGTTCTTC,CASSHFSGSINEQFF
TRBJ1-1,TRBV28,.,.,TGTGCCAGCAGTCTTAAAGTCAGATCCACTGAAGCTTTCTTT,CASSLKVRSTEAFF
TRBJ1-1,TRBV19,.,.,TGTGCCAGTAGTTTTAATAGGGAGGGGACCCGAGCTTTCTTT,CASSFNREGTRAFF
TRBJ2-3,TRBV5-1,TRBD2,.,TGCGCCAGCGGTCTAGCGGGAAGTGTGGCAGATACGCAGTATTTT,CASGLAGSVADTQYF
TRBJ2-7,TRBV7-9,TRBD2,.,TGTGCCAGCAGCTCGGACCTCCGTGGGGGGGGATACGAGCAGTACTTC,CASSSDLRGGGYEQYF
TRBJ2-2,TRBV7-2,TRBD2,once,TGTGCCAGCAGCCCCCTAGCGGGAGGTAGCACCGGGGAGCTGTTTTTT,CASSPLAGGSTGELFF
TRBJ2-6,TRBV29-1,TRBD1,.,TGCAGCGTTCAAGCGGACAGGGGAAAAACTGGGGCCAACGTCCTGACTTTC,CSVQADRGKTGANVLTF
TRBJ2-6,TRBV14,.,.,TGTGCCAGCAGCCATTTACAGGGGGGGTTCTCTGGGGCCAACGTCCTGACTTTC,CASSHLQGGFSGANVLTF